This T cell receptor beta chain was identified in a study of T cells in Graves' hyperthyroidism and ophthalmopathy. Regarding the study as a whole: Ophthalmopathy stood apart from stable hyperthyroidism in a 13 V-J model.

There are many counts of this clonotype. Its specificity is unknown. RNA transcripts served as the template for amplifying TCR beta CDR3 regions. HTBI primers were used for first-round RT-PCR of the TCR CDR3. TCRdb passed the multiplex PCR reads through MiXCR, listing each CDR3 protein once. The sample holds 250,000 to 300,000 distinct CDR3 sequences, roughly 14% seen once. Orbital computed tomography and thyroid ultrasound, together with serum TRAb and thyroxine and clinical symptoms, were used for diagnoses. The authors obtained PBMCs from about 9.5 ml of fresh peripheral blood. The CDR3 totals 16 residues. Trimming stripped 0 bases from V and 4 bases from J, with 14 bases between. Germline lookup yields CDR1 MNHEY and CDR2 SVGAGI.

Material: blood. The chain recombines TRBV6-5 with TRBJ2-3, with D possibly matching TRBD1 (7 bases). The sequence came from a middle-aged woman with Graves' hyperthyroidism that later progressed to Graves' ophthalmopathy. CDR3 bases: TGTGCCAGCAGTTACTCGCCAGGGGGGTTGTCAGATACGCAGTATTTT. Translation: CASSYSPGGLSDTQYF.